This TCR beta chain was captured in a study of early T cells in non-severe SARS-CoV-2 infection. TCRdb itself ran the 5' RACE reads through MiXCR, one entry per CDR3 protein. The sample records around 58,000 distinct CDR3 sequences, about 8% being singletons. The CDR3 is made up of 12 amino acids. The V gene's germline CDR1 is MNHNY and CDR2 SVGAGI (reference sequence). Trimming at V came to 2 bases and at J to 6 bases, leaving 1 base not matched to a gene. This clonotype was seen more than once but under ten times. This material consisted of whole blood, taken at baseline. V and J are TRBV6-6 and TRBJ2-7; TRBD1 agrees at 7 bases. This receptor was taken from an adult who was a healthcare worker with PCR-confirmed SARS-CoV-2 infection or an uninfected control (not recorded which). The CDR3 bases are TGTGCCAGCAGTTACCGGGACAGCGAGCAGTACTTC. This gives the protein CASSYRDSEQYF.